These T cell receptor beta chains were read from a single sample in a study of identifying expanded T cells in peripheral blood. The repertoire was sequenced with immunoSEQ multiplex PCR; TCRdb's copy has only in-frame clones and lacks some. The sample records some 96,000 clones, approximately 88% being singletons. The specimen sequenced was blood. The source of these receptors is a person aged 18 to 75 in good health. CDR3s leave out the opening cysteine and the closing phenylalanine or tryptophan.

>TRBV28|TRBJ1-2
ASRSWKGSGYT
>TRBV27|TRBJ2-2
ASSLRENTGELF
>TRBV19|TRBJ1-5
ASSIGLLNQPQH
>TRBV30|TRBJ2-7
AWRWGGSYEQY
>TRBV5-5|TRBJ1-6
ASSSLSRSYNSPLH
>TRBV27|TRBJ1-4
ASSSGGATNEKLF
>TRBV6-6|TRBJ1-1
ASTGVQTRVFTEAF
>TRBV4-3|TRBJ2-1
ASSQDPGAGGARYNEQF
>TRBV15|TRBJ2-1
ATSRQGLYNEQF
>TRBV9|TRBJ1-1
ASSVSGLGEAF
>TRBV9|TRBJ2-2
ASSVASGGVLSGELF
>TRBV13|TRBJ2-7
ASSLKLADYEQY
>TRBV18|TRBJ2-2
ASSPTGELF
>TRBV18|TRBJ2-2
ASSPPQPNTGELF
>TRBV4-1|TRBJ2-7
ASSQDGGSISYEQY
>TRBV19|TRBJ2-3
ASSSPTGDGTDTQY
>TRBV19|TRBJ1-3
ASSAQQGAGNTIY
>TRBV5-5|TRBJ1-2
ASSLRTGGHGYT
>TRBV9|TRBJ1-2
ASSESRDTYYGYT
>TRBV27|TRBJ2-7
ASSLSGQVPYEQY
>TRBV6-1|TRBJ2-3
ASSEEGGLTDTQY
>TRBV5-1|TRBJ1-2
ASSLAGSQGYT
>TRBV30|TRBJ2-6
AWSVSVAGANVLT
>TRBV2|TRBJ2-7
ASSLLAGGLGEQY
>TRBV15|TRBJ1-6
ATSRDRGTANSPLH
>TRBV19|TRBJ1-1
ASSAGTGGYNEAF
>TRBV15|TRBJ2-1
ATSRGNRKGYNEQF
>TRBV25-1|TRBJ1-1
ASRISNTEAF
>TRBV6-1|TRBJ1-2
ASSELTSNGYT
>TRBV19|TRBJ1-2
ASMDRRGYGYT
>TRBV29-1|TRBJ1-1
STDRVGTEAF
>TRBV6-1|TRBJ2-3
ASSGGQGKSDTQY
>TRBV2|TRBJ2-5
ASRDRVLETQY